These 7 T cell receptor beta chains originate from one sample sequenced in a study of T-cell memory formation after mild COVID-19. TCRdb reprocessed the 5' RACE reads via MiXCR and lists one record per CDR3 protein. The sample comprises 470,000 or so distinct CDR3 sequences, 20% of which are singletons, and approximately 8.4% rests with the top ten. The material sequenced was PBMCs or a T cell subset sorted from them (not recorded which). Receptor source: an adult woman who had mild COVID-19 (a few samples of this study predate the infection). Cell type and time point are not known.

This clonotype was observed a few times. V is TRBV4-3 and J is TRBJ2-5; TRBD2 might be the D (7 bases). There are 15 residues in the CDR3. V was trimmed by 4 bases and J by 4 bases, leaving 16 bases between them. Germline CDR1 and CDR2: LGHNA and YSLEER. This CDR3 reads CASSRKGGGSETQYF. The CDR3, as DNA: TGCGCCAGCAGCCGAAAAGGGGGGGGGTCAGAGACCCAGTACTTC.

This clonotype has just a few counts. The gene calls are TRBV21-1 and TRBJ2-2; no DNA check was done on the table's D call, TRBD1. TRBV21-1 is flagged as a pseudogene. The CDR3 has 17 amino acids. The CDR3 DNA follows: TGTGCCAGCAGCAAAAGGTGGACGGGGGCGAACACCGGGGAGCTGTTTTTT. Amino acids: CASSKRWTGANTGELFF.

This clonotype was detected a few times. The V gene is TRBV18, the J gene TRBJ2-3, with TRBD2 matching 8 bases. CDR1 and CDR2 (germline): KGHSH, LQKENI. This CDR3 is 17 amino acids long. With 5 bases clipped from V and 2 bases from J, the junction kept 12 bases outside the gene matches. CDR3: CASSERLAGGLTDTQYF. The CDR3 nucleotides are TGTGCCAGCTCAGAGCGGCTTGCGGGGGGCCTCACAGATACGCAGTATTTT.

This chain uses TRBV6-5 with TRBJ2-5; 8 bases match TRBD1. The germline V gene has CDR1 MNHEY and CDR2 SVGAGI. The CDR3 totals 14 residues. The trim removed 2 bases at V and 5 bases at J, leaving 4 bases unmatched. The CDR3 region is CASSYNPGGETQYF. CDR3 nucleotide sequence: TGTGCCAGCAGTTACAACCCAGGGGGCGAGACCCAGTACTTC.

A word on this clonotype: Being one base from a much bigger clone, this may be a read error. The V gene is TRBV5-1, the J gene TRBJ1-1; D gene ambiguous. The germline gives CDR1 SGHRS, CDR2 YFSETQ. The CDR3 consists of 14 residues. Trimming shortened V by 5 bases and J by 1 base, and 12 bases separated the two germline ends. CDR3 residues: CASSTQGGNTEAFF. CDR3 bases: TGCGCCAGCAGTACCCAAGGAGGGAACACTGAAGCTTTCTTT.

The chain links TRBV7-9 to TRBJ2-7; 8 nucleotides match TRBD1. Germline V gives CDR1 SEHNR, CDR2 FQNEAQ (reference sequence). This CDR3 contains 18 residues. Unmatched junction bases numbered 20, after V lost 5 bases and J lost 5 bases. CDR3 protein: CASSPSTGVAFIPHEQYF. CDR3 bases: TGTGCCAGCAGCCCCTCGACAGGGGTGGCCTTTATCCCCCACGAGCAGTACTTC.

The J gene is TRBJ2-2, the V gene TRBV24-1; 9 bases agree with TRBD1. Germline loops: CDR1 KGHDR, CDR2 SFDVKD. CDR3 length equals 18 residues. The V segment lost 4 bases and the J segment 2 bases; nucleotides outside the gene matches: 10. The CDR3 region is CATSEPGTGRLNTGELFF. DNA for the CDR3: TGTGCCACCAGTGAACCCGGGACAGGGAGACTTAACACCGGGGAGCTGTTTTTT.